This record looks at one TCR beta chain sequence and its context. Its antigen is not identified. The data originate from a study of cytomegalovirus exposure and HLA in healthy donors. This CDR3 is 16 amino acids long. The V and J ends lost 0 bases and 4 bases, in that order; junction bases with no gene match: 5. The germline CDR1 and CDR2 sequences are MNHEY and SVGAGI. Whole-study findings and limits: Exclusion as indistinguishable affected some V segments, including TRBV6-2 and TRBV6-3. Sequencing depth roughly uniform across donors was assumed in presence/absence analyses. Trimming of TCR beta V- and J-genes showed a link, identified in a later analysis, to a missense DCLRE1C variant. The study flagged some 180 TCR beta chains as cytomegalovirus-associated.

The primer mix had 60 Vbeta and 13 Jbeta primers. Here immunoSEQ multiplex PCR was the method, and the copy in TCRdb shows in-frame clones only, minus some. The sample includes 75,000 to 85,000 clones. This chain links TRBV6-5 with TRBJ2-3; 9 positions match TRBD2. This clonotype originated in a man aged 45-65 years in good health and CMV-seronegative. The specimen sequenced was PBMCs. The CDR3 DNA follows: TGTGCCAGCAGTTACTCTAGCGGGGGCGTGGCAGATACGCAGTATTTT. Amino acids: CASSYSSGGVADTQYF.